These T cell receptor beta chains were read from a single sample in a study of vaccination and CD4 T cells after COVID-19. These receptors' antigens are unknown. TCRdb reprocessed the PCR reads with MiXCR, giving one entry per CDR3 protein. The table shows around 8,000 distinct CDR3 sequences, with about 45% occurring only once. The sequenced sample consisted of CD4+ T cells from blood, cultured in vitro. The receptor source for this set is a human donor in good health. Each CDR3 is given with its conserved first and last residue. D genes are given only for firm matches. Size tells how often a clone was seen (once, few, many) or the class of an expanded clone, and some rows leave it out.

D: NA; V: TRBV10-3; size: NA; J: TRBJ2-6; CDR3: CAISERFAGEANVLTF; DNA: TGTGCCATCAGTGAAAGGTTTGCCGGTGAGGCCAACGTCCTGACTTTC
D: TRBD2; V: TRBV7-2; size: NA; J: TRBJ2-5; CDR3: CASSPRTSYETQYF; DNA: TGTGCCAGCAGCCCTAGGACTAGCTACGAGACCCAGTACTTC
D: TRBD1; V: TRBV19; size: few; J: TRBJ1-5; CDR3: CATYEGTGGNQPQHF; DNA: TGTGCCACGTACGAAGGGACAGGGGGCAATCAGCCCCAGCATTTT
D: NA; V: TRBV6-5; size: NA; J: TRBJ1-1; CDR3: CASSSRLGVTEAFF; DNA: TGTGCCAGCAGTTCCCGGCTTGGGGTCACTGAAGCTTTCTTT
D: TRBD1; V: TRBV7-9; size: few; J: TRBJ1-2; CDR3: CASSRQGRDYGYTF; DNA: TGTGCCAGCAGCCGACAGGGACGAGACTATGGCTACACCTTC
D: NA; V: TRBV9; size: NA; J: TRBJ2-3; CDR3: CASTPQGITSTDTQYF; DNA: TGTGCCAGCACCCCACAAGGCATCACTAGCACAGATACGCAGTATTTT
D: NA; V: TRBV20-1; size: NA; J: TRBJ2-2; CDR3: CSAKKGVDTGELFF; DNA: TGCAGTGCCAAGAAGGGCGTGGACACCGGGGAGCTGTTTTTT
D: TRBD1; V: TRBV7-8; size: NA; J: TRBJ2-5; CDR3: CASSRDRVLETQYF; DNA: TGTGCCAGCAGCCGAGACAGGGTACTGGAGACCCAGTACTTC
D: NA; V: TRBV27; size: NA; J: TRBJ1-5; CDR3: CASSFGWNQPQHF; DNA: TGTGCCAGCAGTTTTGGCTGGAATCAGCCCCAGCATTTT
D: TRBD2; V: TRBV7-6; size: NA; J: TRBJ2-7; CDR3: CASTGGGDEQYF; DNA: TGTGCCAGCACTGGGGGGGGGGACGAGCAGTACTTC
D: TRBD1; V: TRBV4-1; size: NA; J: TRBJ1-1; CDR3: CASSQGQGIRTEAFF; DNA: TGCGCCAGCAGCCAAGGACAGGGGATTCGGACTGAAGCTTTCTTT
D: TRBD2; V: TRBV12-3/TRBV12-4; size: few; J: TRBJ2-5; CDR3: CASSALAGVETQYF; DNA: TGTGCCAGCAGTGCGCTAGCGGGGGTGGAGACCCAGTACTTC
D: TRBD2; V: TRBV6-2/TRBV6-3; size: NA; J: TRBJ2-3; CDR3: CASSRGTSGFHTDTQYF; DNA: TGTGCCAGCAGTAGGGGGACTAGCGGATTTCACACAGATACGCAGTATTTT
D: TRBD1; V: TRBV6-1; size: few; J: TRBJ2-2; CDR3: CASNNRDRGTGELFF; DNA: TGTGCCAGCAACAATCGGGACAGGGGAACCGGGGAGCTGTTTTTT
D: NA; V: TRBV7-9; size: NA; J: TRBJ1-2; CDR3: CASSLGPVGIRNYGYTF; DNA: TGTGCCAGCAGCTTAGGTCCAGTCGGCATTCGCAACTATGGCTACACCTTC
D: TRBD1; V: TRBV6-1; size: few; J: TRBJ2-7; CDR3: CASSLQGSSYEQYF; DNA: TGTGCCAGCAGCTTACAGGGGTCCTCCTACGAGCAGTACTTC
D: TRBD2; V: TRBV7-9; size: NA; J: TRBJ2-2; CDR3: CASSLLAGAPWAGELFF; DNA: TGTGCCAGCAGCTTGCTAGCGGGGGCCCCATGGGCCGGGGAGCTGTTTTTT
D: TRBD1; V: TRBV6-2/TRBV6-3; size: few; J: TRBJ2-2; CDR3: CASSSTGGTGELFF; DNA: TGTGCCAGCAGTTCGACAGGGGGCACCGGGGAGCTGTTTTTT
D: TRBD2; V: TRBV24-1; size: few; J: TRBJ2-3; CDR3: CATSDRTSGHTDTQYF; DNA: TGTGCCACCAGTGACCGGACTAGCGGACACACAGATACGCAGTATTTT
D: TRBD2; V: TRBV10-3; size: few; J: TRBJ2-5; CDR3: CATGLLAAETQYF; DNA: TGTGCCACCGGGTTACTAGCGGCGGAGACCCAGTACTTC
D: NA; V: TRBV11-2; size: NA; J: TRBJ2-7; CDR3: CASSLRPDTYEQYF; DNA: TGTGCCAGCAGCTTGCGGCCAGATACCTACGAGCAGTACTTC
D: TRBD1; V: TRBV6-5; size: NA; J: TRBJ2-5; CDR3: CASSYGLQGVETQYF; DNA: TGTGCCAGCAGTTACGGCCTACAGGGGGTGGAGACCCAGTACTTC
D: NA; V: TRBV29-1; size: NA; J: TRBJ1-2; CDR3: CSVSHRVGYTF; DNA: TGCAGCGTGAGCCACAGGGTTGGCTACACCTTC
D: NA; V: TRBV6-1; size: NA; J: TRBJ2-3; CDR3: CASGETGRDTQYF; DNA: TGTGCCAGCGGTGAGACGGGCCGAGATACGCAGTATTTT
D: TRBD2; V: TRBV10-3; size: NA; J: TRBJ2-3; CDR3: CAIRPTSGSGEGTDTQYF; DNA: TGTGCCATCAGGCCAACTAGCGGGAGCGGCGAGGGCACAGATACGCAGTATTTT
D: TRBD1; V: TRBV19; size: NA; J: TRBJ1-6; CDR3: CASSTQGGNSPLHF; DNA: TGTGCCAGTAGTACACAGGGGGGTAATTCACCCCTCCACTTT
D: NA; V: TRBV27; size: NA; J: TRBJ2-3; CDR3: CASSSTPGPTQAQYF; DNA: TGTGCCAGCAGTTCAACCCCGGGACCTACTCAGGCGCAGTATTTT
D: NA; V: TRBV2; size: NA; J: TRBJ2-2; CDR3: CASSIGPGELFF; DNA: TGTGCCAGCAGTATCGGCCCCGGGGAGCTGTTTTTT
D: NA; V: TRBV20-1; size: NA; J: TRBJ1-5; CDR3: CSARTLFNQPQHF; DNA: TGCAGTGCAAGGACCCTTTTCAATCAGCCCCAGCATTTT
D: TRBD1; V: TRBV12-3/TRBV12-4; size: once; J: TRBJ1-5; CDR3: CASSHDRGLGQPQHF; DNA: TGTGCCAGCAGTCACGACAGGGGGCTAGGTCAGCCCCAGCATTTT
D: TRBD1; V: TRBV24-1; size: NA; J: TRBJ2-2; CDR3: CATSPLTGPPNTGELFF; DNA: TGTGCCACCAGTCCCCTGACAGGGCCCCCTAACACCGGGGAGCTGTTTTTT
D: TRBD2; V: TRBV27; size: NA; J: TRBJ2-7; CDR3: CASIPPGSGASYEQYF; DNA: TGTGCCAGCATCCCTCCAGGGAGCGGGGCATCCTACGAGCAGTACTTC
D: TRBD2; V: TRBV7-8; size: NA; J: TRBJ2-7; CDR3: CASSQSGSYEQYF; DNA: TGTGCCAGCAGCCAGAGCGGGAGCTACGAGCAGTACTTC
D: TRBD1; V: TRBV5-1; size: NA; J: TRBJ2-2; CDR3: CASSLGGTGNTGELFF; DNA: TGCGCCAGCAGCTTGGGAGGGACAGGAAACACCGGGGAGCTGTTTTTT
D: TRBD1; V: TRBV4-2; size: NA; J: TRBJ2-3; CDR3: CASSQAGTASTDTQYF; DNA: TGTGCCAGCAGCCAAGCGGGGACAGCTAGCACAGATACGCAGTATTTT
D: NA; V: TRBV29-1; size: NA; J: TRBJ1-5; CDR3: CSVVVGGGNQPQHF; DNA: TGCAGCGTTGTAGTCGGGGGAGGCAATCAGCCCCAGCATTTT
D: NA; V: TRBV20-1; size: NA; J: TRBJ1-2; CDR3: CSARPGGGAYGYTF; DNA: TGCAGTGCTAGACCCGGCGGGGGGGCGTATGGCTACACCTTC
D: NA; V: TRBV20-1; size: NA; J: TRBJ2-3; CDR3: CSARDLRGTPSTDTQYF; DNA: TGCAGTGCTAGAGATCTCCGGGGGACCCCCAGCACAGATACGCAGTATTTT
D: NA; V: TRBV15; size: NA; J: TRBJ2-7; CDR3: CATTPIRGSYEQYF; DNA: TGTGCCACCACGCCAATACGCGGCTCCTACGAGCAGTACTTC
D: NA; V: TRBV20-1; size: few; J: TRBJ1-5; CDR3: CSASSGLYSNQPQHF; DNA: TGCAGTGCTAGTTCAGGGCTTTATAGCAATCAGCCCCAGCATTTT